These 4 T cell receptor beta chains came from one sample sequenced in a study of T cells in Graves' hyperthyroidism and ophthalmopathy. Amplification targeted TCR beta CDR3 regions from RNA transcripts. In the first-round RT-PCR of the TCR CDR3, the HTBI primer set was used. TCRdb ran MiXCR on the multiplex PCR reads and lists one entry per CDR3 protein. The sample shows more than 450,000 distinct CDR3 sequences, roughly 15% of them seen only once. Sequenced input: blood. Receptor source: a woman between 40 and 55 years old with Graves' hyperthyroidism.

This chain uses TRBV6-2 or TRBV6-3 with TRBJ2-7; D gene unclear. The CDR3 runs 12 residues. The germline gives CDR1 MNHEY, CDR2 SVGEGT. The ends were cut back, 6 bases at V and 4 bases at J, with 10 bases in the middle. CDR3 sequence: CASSSELYEQYF. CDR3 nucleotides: TGTGCCAGCAGCTCCGAGCTATACGAGCAGTACTTC.

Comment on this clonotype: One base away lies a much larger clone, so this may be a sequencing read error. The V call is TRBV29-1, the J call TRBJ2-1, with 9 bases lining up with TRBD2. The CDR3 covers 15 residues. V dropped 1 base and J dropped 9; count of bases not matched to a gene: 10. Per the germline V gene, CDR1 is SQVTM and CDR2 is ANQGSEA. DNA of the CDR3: TGCAGCGTTGAAGGGGGTGCGGGAGGGTCGGGTGAGCAGTTCTTC. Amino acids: CSVEGGAGGSGEQFF.

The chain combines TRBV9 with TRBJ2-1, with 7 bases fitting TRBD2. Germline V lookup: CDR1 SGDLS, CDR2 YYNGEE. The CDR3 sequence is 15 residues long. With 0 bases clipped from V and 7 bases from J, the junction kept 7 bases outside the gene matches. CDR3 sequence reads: CASSVVGGSRNEQFF. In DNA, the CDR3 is TGTGCCAGCAGCGTAGTGGGGGGGTCCAGAAATGAGCAGTTCTTC. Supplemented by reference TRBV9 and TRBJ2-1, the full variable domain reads DSGVTQTPKHLITATGQRVTLRCSPRSGDLSVYWYQQSLDQGLQFLIQYYNGEERAKGNILERFSAQQFPDLHSELNLSSLELGDSALYFCASSVVGGSRNEQFFGPGTRLTVL.

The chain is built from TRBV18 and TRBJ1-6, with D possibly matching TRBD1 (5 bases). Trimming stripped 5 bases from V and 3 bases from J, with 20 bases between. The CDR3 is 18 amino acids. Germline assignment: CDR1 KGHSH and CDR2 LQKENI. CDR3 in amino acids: CASSKFGWDGNYNSPLHF. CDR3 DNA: TGTGCCAGCTCAAAGTTTGGTTGGGACGGAAACTATAATTCACCCCTCCACTTT.